The clone carrying this T cell receptor beta chain was seen only a few times. The antigen is not known. One entry per CDR3 protein results from TCRdb running MiXCR on the 5' RACE reads. The sample comprises 500,000 or so distinct CDR3 sequences, roughly a fifth of which are singletons, and roughly 0.9% rests with the top ten. This sample stems from a study of identical twins. Study observations and caveats: For out-of-frame beta sequences, excess twin sharing was weaker.

The CDR3 consists of 14 residues. CDR1 and CDR2 from the germline V gene are DFQATT and SNEGSKA (reference sequence). The germline V and J ends were trimmed by 3 bases and 1 base, with 12 bases remaining between them. These data also formed part of another study, on T cells expressing NK-cell markers.

This receptor was identified in a woman between 18 and 29 years old in good health. The rearrangement uses TRBV20-1 and TRBJ1-2; no firm D call. Material for sequencing was CD4+ T cells sorted from blood. CDR3: CSASVPGHNYGYTF. DNA for the CDR3: TGCAGTGCTAGTGTTCCAGGCCATAACTATGGCTACACCTTC.